The next 26 T cell receptor beta chains were all read from a single sample in a study of OX40 agonist ivuxolimab in advanced cancers. Sequenced by immunoSEQ multiplex PCR; TCRdb stores in-frame clones only, minus some. The sample includes some 58,000 clones, around 88% of them seen just once. Material: CD4+ or CD8+ T cells sorted from blood, obtained in a trial of the OX40 agonist ivuxolimab. Receptor source: an adult with an advanced solid tumor such as melanoma, head and neck, liver or kidney cancer.

The chain recombines TRBV7-2 with TRBJ2-3; D gene uncertain. CDR1 and CDR2 from the germline V gene are SGHTA and FQGNSA. The CDR3 has 13 residues. V was shortened by 1 base and J by 2 bases, with 4 bases between the two germline ends. In DNA form, the CDR3 reads TGTGCCAGCAGCTTAGGCCACACAGATACGCAGTATTTT. It yields the protein CASSLGHTDTQYF.

This rearrangement joins TRBV29-1 to TRBJ1-1; D remains unclear. The germline gives CDR1 SQVTM, CDR2 ANQGSEA. V was pared by 0 bases and J by 4 bases, with 9 bases between. The CDR3 is 13 residues long. In DNA form, the CDR3 reads TGCAGCGTTGAAGATCAACGGAGCACTGAAGCTTTCTTT. It translates to CSVEDQRSTEAFF.

The rearrangement uses TRBV19 and TRBJ1-5, with TRBD1 matching over 7 bases. Losses at the gene ends were 4 bases for V and 5 bases for J; bases not matched to a gene: 5. The CDR3 is 14 amino acids. Germline CDR1 is LNHDA and CDR2 is SQIVND (reference sequence). The CDR3 sequence: CASSKDRAHQPQHF. The CDR3 DNA reads as TGTGCCAGTAGTAAAGACAGGGCACATCAGCCCCAGCATTTT.

The chain uses TRBV27 and TRBJ2-1; 7 nucleotides match TRBD1. The germline V gene encodes CDR1 MNHEY and CDR2 SMNVEV (reference sequence). The CDR3 runs 15 residues. The V and J ends lost 2 bases and 6 bases, in that order; junction bases with no gene match: 7. The CDR3, as DNA: TGTGCCAGCAGTTTAATATCGGGACAGCCCAATGAGCAGTTCTTC. Translating gives CASSLISGQPNEQFF.

The chain couples TRBV5-1 to TRBJ2-5; TRBD1 agrees at 8 bases. The CDR3 extends over 14 amino acids. J was trimmed by 7 bases and V by 7 bases; bases with no gene match: 12. Germline assignment: CDR1 SGHRS and CDR2 YFSETQ. CDR3: CASWTGQTQGTQYF. CDR3 nucleotide sequence: TGCGCCAGCTGGACAGGGCAAACCCAGGGGACCCAGTACTTC.

This clone was recorded a few times. This CDR3 is CASSMEVYNEQFF. CDR3 in DNA: TGTGCCAGTAGTATGGAGGTTTACAATGAGCAGTTCTTC. The chain links TRBV19 to TRBJ2-1; TRBD2 is a possible D gene (5 bases). The ends were cut back, 3 bases at V and 4 bases at J, with 7 bases in the middle. The CDR3 has 13 residues. Per the germline V gene, CDR1 is LNHDA and CDR2 is SQIVND (reference sequence).

This clone was seen a handful of times. The gene calls are TRBV7-2 and TRBJ1-5; D gene unclear. The V gene lost 0 bases and the J gene lost 5 bases, with 2 bases spanning the gap. The CDR3 contains 12 residues. Germline V gene lookup returns CDR1 SGHTA and CDR2 FQGNSA. The CDR3 sequence: CASSLAHQPQHF. Here the CDR3 DNA reads TGTGCCAGCAGCTTAGCTCATCAGCCCCAGCATTTT.

The genes are TRBV2 and TRBJ1-2; possibly TRBD1 for D (6 bases). V was pared by 11 bases and J by 6 bases, with 22 bases between. There are 14 residues in the CDR3. Germline CDR1 SNHLY, CDR2 FYNNEI. CDR3 DNA: TGTGCCTTAGGATCCCAGGGGCTCGGCGATGGCTACACCTTC. Translated, it gives CALGSQGLGDGYTF.

The gene calls are TRBV9 and TRBJ2-7; no definite D call. Per germline, CDR1 SGDLS and CDR2 YYNGEE. V shed 0 bases and J shed 0 bases, with 7 bases lying between them. This CDR3 is 14 amino acids long. The CDR3 region is CASSVAVSSYEQYF. In DNA form, the CDR3 reads TGTGCCAGCAGCGTAGCTGTCTCCTCCTACGAGCAGTACTTC.

This clone was counted a single time. The V and J genes are TRBV13 and TRBJ2-2; 13 bases map to TRBD2. The CDR3 is made up of 19 amino acids. Trimming took 4 bases from V and 5 from J; bases not matched to a gene: 13. Germline-derived CDR1 and CDR2 are PRHDT and FYEKMQ (reference sequence). The CDR3 region is CASSSRGLAGVGFTGELFF. CDR3 nucleotide sequence: TGTGCCAGCAGCTCTCGAGGACTAGCGGGAGTCGGCTTTACCGGGGAGCTGTTTTTT. The whole variable domain, remainder taken from reference TRBV13 and TRBJ2-2, is AAGVIQSPRHLIKEKRETATLKCYPIPRHDTVYWYQQGPGQDPQFLISFYEKMQSDKGSIPDRFSAQQFSDYHSELNMSSLELGDSALYFCASSSRGLAGVGFTGELFFGEGSRLTVL.

The chain couples TRBV28 to TRBJ2-7; 9 bases align to TRBD1. With V trimmed by 5 bases and J by 3 bases, 5 bases remained unmatched. Germline CDR1 reads MDHEN; CDR2 reads SYDVKM. The CDR3 runs to 14 residues. The CDR3 here is CASSLGQGIYEQYF. CDR3 coding DNA: TGTGCCAGCAGTCTGGGACAGGGTATCTACGAGCAGTACTTC.

The V call is TRBV19, the J call TRBJ1-1; D is unclear. The length of the CDR3 is 13 residues. The germline V gene encodes CDR1 LNHDA and CDR2 SQIVND (reference sequence). V dropped 4 bases and J dropped 0 bases, with 6 bases sitting between them. The CDR3 loop reads CASSRALNTEAFF. As DNA, the CDR3 is TGTGCCAGTAGTAGAGCCCTGAACACTGAAGCTTTCTTT.

The chain employs TRBV28 and TRBJ2-2; D is perhaps TRBD2 (6 bases). In germline, CDR1 is MDHEN, CDR2 SYDVKM. CDR3 length: 12 amino acids. V was trimmed by 5 bases and J by 5 bases, leaving 6 bases between them. CDR3 in amino acids: CASSGRTGELFF. The CDR3 DNA reads TGTGCCAGCAGTGGGAGGACCGGGGAGCTGTTTTTT.

The chain links TRBV30 to TRBJ2-7, with D unresolved. From germline, CDR1 is GTSNPN and CDR2 SVGIG (reference sequence). V dropped 0 bases and J dropped 5 bases, with 5 bases sitting between them. The CDR3 sequence is 11 residues long. This CDR3 reads CAWSVLHEQYF. The CDR3 bases are TGTGCCTGGAGTGTTCTCCACGAGCAGTACTTC.

The chain links TRBV30 to TRBJ1-1; a weak D match, TRBD1 (5 bases). CDR1 GTSNPN and CDR2 SVGIG come from the germline V gene (reference sequence). The CDR3 runs to 13 residues. Trimming shortened V by 3 bases and J by 0 bases, and 8 bases separated the two germline ends. The CDR3 loop is CAWRAGLNTEAFF. CDR3 bases: TGTGCCTGGAGGGCGGGGCTGAACACTGAAGCTTTCTTT.

Turning to this clone: No conserved phenylalanine or tryptophan is present at the end of the CDR3, so a read error is the likely explanation. Written as DNA, the CDR3 is TGTGCCTGCTCGGTGACTTTAACTAATGAAAAACTGTTTCTT. Encoded protein: CACSVTLTNEKLFL. This rearrangement joins TRBV30 to TRBJ1-4; no firm D call. CDR1 and CDR2 from the germline V gene are GTSNPN and SVGIG (reference sequence). V was shortened by 6 bases and J by 1 base, with 12 bases between the two germline ends. The CDR3 spans 14 residues.

This sequence joins TRBV7-2 and TRBJ1-3, with D possibly matching TRBD1 (6 bases). Trimming cost V 1 base and J 3 bases, with 10 bases left between them. CDR3 length: 15 residues. Germline loops: CDR1 SGHTA, CDR2 FQGNSA. Written as DNA, the CDR3 is TGTGCCAGCAGCTTAGTGGGGGCAGGTGGAAACACCATATATTTT. Protein product: CASSLVGAGGNTIYF.

The gene calls are TRBV4-1 and TRBJ2-7; D unclear. The V gene lost 0 bases and the J gene lost 2 bases, with 8 bases spanning the gap. The CDR3 loop spans 14 amino acids. The V gene's germline CDR1 is MGHRA and CDR2 YSYEKL. CDR3 sequence (DNA): TGCGCCAGCAGCCAAGATTCAACAGCCTACGAGCAGTACTTC. It yields the protein CASSQDSTAYEQYF.

This clone was counted once. The V call is TRBV5-1, the J call TRBJ2-5; tentatively, D is TRBD1 (6 bases). The ends were cut back, 1 base at V and 4 bases at J, with 11 bases in the middle. The CDR3 runs 14 residues. Germline V gene sequence: CDR1 SGHRS, CDR2 YFSETQ. The CDR3 protein is CASSLQGMGETQYF. The CDR3 nucleotides are TGCGCCAGCAGCTTGCAGGGGATGGGAGAGACCCAGTACTTC.

This clone was seen a handful of times. This rearrangement joins TRBV4-1 to TRBJ1-2; 10 positions agree with TRBD1. CDR3 size: 17 residues. Germline CDR1 is MGHRA and CDR2 is YSYEKL. V lost 4 bases to trimming and J lost 2 bases; unmatched junction nucleotides: 10. The CDR3 sequence: CASSRSTGTGVNYGYTF. DNA of the CDR3: TGCGCCAGCAGCCGATCGACCGGGACAGGGGTCAACTATGGCTACACCTTC.

The chain uses TRBV19 and TRBJ2-7, with a possible D match to TRBD2 (6 bases). In germline, CDR1 is LNHDA, CDR2 SQIVND (reference sequence). V lost 3 bases to trimming and J lost 6 bases, with 21 bases between them. The CDR3 contains 16 residues. DNA of the CDR3: TGTGCCAGTAGTATTTCTGTCGGGCAGGGAGGTACCGAGCAGTACTTC. It specifies CASSISVGQGGTEQYF.

A few counts support this clone. The chain is built from TRBV2 and TRBJ1-5; D is uncertain. V lost 1 base and J lost 2, with 9 bases in between. In germline, CDR1 is SNHLY, CDR2 FYNNEI. The CDR3 consists of 15 residues. The CDR3 reads CASSEEGTGNQPQHF. CDR3 in DNA: TGTGCCAGCAGTGAAGAAGGAACCGGCAATCAGCCCCAGCATTTT.

The CDR3 DNA sequence: TGTGCCAGCAGCTTAGCGGGGCACACTGAAGCTTTCTTT. It codes for CASSLAGHTEAFF. The rearrangement links TRBV7-6 to TRBJ1-1; a possible D gene is TRBD1 (5 bases). V lost 0 bases and J 3 bases, leaving 5 bases between the germline ends. CDR3 length equals 13 residues. The germline gives CDR1 SGHVS, CDR2 FNYEAQ.

The V gene is TRBV29-1, the J gene TRBJ1-1; 8 nucleotides match TRBD1. The CDR3 length is 11 residues. The germline V gene has CDR1 SQVTM and CDR2 ANQGSEA. Losses at the gene ends were 7 bases for V and 12 bases for J; bases not matched to a gene: 10. CDR3 amino acids: CSAERGQDPFF. As DNA, the CDR3 is TGCAGCGCCGAAAGGGGACAGGACCCTTTCTTT.

This clone occurred once. The chain couples TRBV4-2 to TRBJ2-5, with D hard to call. The germline V and J ends were trimmed by 3 bases and 5 bases, with 10 bases remaining between them. CDR1 is LGHNA, CDR2 YNFKEQ, per germline. The CDR3 runs to 13 residues. Here the CDR3 reads CASSQAVLETQYF. The CDR3 region has the DNA TGTGCCAGCAGCCAGGCGGTTCTGGAGACCCAGTACTTC.

The CDR3 here is CASSDQGMNIQYF. DNA of the CDR3: TGTGCCAGCAGTGATCAGGGAATGAACATTCAGTACTTC. The chain uses TRBV2 and TRBJ2-4, with a possible D match to TRBD1 (5 bases). This CDR3 spans 13 amino acids. Germline V gene lookup returns CDR1 SNHLY and CDR2 FYNNEI. V lost 3 bases, J lost 7 bases, and 10 bases lay in between.